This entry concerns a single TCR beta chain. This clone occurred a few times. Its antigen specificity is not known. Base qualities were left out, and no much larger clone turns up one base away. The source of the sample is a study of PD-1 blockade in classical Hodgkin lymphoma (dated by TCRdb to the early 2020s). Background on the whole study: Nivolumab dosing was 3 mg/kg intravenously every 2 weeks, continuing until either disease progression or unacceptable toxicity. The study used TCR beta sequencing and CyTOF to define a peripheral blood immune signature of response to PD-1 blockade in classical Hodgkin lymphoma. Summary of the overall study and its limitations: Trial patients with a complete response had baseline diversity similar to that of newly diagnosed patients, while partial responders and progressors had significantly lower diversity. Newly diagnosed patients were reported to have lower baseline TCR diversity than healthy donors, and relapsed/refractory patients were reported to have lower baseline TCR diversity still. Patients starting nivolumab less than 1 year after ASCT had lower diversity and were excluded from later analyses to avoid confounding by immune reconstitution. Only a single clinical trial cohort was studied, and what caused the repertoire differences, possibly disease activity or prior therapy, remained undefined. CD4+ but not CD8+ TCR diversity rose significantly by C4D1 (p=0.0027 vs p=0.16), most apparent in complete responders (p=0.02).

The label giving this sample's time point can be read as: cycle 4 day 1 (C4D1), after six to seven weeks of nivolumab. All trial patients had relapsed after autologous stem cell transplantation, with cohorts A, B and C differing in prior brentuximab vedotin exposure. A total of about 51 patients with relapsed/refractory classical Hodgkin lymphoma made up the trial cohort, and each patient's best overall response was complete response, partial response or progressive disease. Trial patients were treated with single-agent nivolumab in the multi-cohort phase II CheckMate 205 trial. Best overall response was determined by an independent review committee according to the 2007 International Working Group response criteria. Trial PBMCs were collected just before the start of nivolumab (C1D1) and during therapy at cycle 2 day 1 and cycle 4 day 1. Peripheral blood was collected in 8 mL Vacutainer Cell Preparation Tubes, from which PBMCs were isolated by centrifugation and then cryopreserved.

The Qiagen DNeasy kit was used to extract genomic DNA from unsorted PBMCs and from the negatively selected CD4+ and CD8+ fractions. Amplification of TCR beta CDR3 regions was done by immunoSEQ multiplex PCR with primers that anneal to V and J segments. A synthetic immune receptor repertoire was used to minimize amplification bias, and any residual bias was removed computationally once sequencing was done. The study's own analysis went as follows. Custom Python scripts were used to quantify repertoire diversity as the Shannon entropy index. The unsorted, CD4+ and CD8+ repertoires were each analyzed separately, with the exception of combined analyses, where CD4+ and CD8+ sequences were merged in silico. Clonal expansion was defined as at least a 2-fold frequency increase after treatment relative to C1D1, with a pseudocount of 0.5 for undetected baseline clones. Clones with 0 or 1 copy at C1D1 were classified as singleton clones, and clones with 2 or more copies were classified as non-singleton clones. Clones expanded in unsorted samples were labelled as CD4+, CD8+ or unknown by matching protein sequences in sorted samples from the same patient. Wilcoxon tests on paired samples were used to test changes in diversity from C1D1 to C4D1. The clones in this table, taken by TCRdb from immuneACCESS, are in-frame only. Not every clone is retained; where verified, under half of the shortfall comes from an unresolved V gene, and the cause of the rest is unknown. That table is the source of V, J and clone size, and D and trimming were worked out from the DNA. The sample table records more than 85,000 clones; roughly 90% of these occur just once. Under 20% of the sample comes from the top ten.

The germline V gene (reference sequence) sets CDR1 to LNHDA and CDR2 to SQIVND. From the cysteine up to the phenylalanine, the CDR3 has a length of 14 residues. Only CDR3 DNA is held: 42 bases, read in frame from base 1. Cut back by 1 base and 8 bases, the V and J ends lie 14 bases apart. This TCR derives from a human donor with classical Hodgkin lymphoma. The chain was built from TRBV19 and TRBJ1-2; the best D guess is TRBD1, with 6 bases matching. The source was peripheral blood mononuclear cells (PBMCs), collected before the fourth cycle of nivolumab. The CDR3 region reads CASSIAGGDSGYTF. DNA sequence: TGTGCCAGTAGTATAGCGGGGGGCGACAGCGGCTACACCTTC.